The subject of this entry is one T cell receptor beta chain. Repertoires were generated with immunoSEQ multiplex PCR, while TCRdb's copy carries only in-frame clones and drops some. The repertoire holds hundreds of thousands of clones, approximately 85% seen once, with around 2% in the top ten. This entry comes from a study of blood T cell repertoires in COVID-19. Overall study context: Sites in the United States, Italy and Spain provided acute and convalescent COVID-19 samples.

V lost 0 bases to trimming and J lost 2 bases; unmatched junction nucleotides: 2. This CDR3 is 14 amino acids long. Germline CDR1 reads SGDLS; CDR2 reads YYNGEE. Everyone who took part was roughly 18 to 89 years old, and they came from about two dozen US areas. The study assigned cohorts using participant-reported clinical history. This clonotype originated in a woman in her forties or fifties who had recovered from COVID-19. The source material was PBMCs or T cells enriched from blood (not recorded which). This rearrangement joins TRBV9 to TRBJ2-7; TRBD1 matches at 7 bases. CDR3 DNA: TGTGCCAGCAGCGTAGCCGACAGGGCCTACGAGCAGTACTTC. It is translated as CASSVADRAYEQYF.